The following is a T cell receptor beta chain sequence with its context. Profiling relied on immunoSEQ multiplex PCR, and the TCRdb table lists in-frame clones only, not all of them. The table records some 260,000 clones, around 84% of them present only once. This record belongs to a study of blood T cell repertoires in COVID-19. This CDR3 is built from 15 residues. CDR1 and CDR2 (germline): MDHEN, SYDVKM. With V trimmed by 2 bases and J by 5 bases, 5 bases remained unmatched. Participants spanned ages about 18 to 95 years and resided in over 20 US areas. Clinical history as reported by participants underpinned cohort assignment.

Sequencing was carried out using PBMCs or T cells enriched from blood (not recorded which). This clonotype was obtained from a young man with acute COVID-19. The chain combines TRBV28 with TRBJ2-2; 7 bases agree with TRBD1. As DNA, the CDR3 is TGTGCCAGCAGTTTAGACAGGGCAGGGACCGGGGAGCTGTTTTTT. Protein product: CASSLDRAGTGELFF.